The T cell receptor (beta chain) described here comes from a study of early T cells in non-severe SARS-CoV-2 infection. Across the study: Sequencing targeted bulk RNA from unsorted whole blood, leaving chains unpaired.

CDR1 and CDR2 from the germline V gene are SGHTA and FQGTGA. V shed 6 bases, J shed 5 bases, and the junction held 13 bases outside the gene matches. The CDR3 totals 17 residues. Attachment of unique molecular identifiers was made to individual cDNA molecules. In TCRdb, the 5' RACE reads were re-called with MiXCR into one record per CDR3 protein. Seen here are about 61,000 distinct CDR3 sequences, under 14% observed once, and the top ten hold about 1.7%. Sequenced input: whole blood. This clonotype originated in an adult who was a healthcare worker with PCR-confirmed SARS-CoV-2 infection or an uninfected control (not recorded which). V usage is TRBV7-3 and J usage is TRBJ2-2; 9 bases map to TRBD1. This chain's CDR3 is CASSPHTGTGRTGELFF. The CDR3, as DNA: TGTGCCAGCAGTCCACATACCGGGACAGGGAGAACCGGGGAGCTGTTTTTT.